Below are 26 T cell receptor beta chains sequenced from a single sample in a study of control samples from healthy donors and cancer patients. Assay used: immunoSEQ multiplex PCR; TCRdb lists only in-frame clones, some missing. The sample lists 75,000 to 100,000 clones; 92% were seen once. Input material: blood. Receptor source: a human donor in good health. The donor label of this sample is uncertain.

The genes are TRBV12-5 and TRBJ1-1, with 7 bases aligning to TRBD1. CDR3 length equals 15 residues. The junction had 9 bases not matched to a gene; V was cut back by 5 bases and J by 3 bases. CDR1 is LGHNT, CDR2 FRNRAP, per germline. In nucleotides, the CDR3 is TGTGCTAGTGGTCGTACAGACAGGGCTGACACTGAAGCTTTCTTT. Translation: CASGRTDRADTEAFF.

The chain combines TRBV12-3 or TRBV12-4 with TRBJ2-1, with D perhaps TRBD2 (5 bases). CDR3 length: 12 amino acids. Trimming removed 7 bases at V and 8 bases at J, with 12 bases between. CDR3 protein: CASTDGRDEQFF. The CDR3 region has the DNA TGTGCCAGCACCGATGGGAGAGATGAGCAGTTCTTC.

The gene calls are TRBV6-5 and TRBJ2-2; TRBD2 matches 10 bases. Per the germline V gene, CDR1 is MNHEY and CDR2 is SVGAGI. The V and J ends lost 11 bases and 3 bases, in that order; junction bases with no gene match: 6. The CDR3 contains 14 residues. CDR3 nucleotides: TGTGCCGGGGGGGGGACTAGCGACACCGGGGAGCTGTTTTTT. Its translation: CAGGGTSDTGELFF.

The chain couples TRBV4-1 to TRBJ1-6; TRBD1 is a possible D gene (6 bases). V was trimmed by 1 base and J by 2 bases, leaving 12 bases between them. The CDR3 totals 17 residues. CDR1 and CDR2 (germline): MGHRA, YSYEKL. The CDR3 DNA reads TGCGCCAGCAGCCAAGCCGCGGGGGCAACCTATAATTCACCCCTCCACTTT. This sequence encodes CASSQAAGATYNSPLHF.

The V gene is TRBV6-1, the J gene TRBJ2-5; D unresolved. The CDR3 runs 12 residues. The germline gives CDR1 MNHNS, CDR2 SASEGT. V was pared by 2 bases and J by 4 bases, with 5 bases between. CDR3 DNA sequence: TGTGCCAGCAGTGAATTTGGAGAGACCCAGTACTTC. Translating it yields CASSEFGETQYF.

The V and J genes are TRBV6-2 or TRBV6-3 and TRBJ2-4; D remains ambiguous. CDR3 length equals 15 residues. V lost 0 bases to trimming and J lost 9 bases, with 15 bases between them. CDR1 is MNHEY, CDR2 SVGEGT, per germline. The CDR3 protein is CASSYSAGPRVIQYF. CDR3 nucleotides: TGTGCCAGCAGTTACTCTGCAGGCCCCCGTGTCATTCAGTACTTC.

This rearrangement joins TRBV6-4 to TRBJ1-6, with 8 bases identical to TRBD1. The CDR3 extends over 13 amino acids. Germline CDR1 reads MRHNA; CDR2 reads SNTAGT. With V trimmed by 7 bases and J by 10 bases, 6 bases remained unmatched. This chain's CDR3 is CASKDRVDSPLHF. The CDR3 DNA reads as TGTGCCAGCAAGGACAGGGTGGACTCACCCCTCCACTTT.

This rearrangement joins TRBV29-1 to TRBJ2-3, with 14 bases matching TRBD2. After removal of 7 bases from V and 6 bases from J, the junction contained 9 bases not matched to a gene. Per germline, CDR1 SQVTM and CDR2 ANQGSEA. The CDR3 loop spans 15 amino acids. The CDR3 is CSAKRTSGGIDTQYF. CDR3 nucleotide sequence: TGCAGCGCTAAGAGGACTAGCGGGGGGATTGATACGCAGTATTTT.

The chain has TRBV5-4 and TRBJ2-5, with no clear D. The length of the CDR3 is 13 residues. CDR1 SGHNT and CDR2 YYREEE come from the germline V gene (reference sequence). Trimming stripped 0 bases from V and 2 bases from J, with 5 bases between. The CDR3: CASSLGRQETQYF. In DNA form, the CDR3 reads TGTGCCAGCAGCTTGGGTAGGCAAGAGACCCAGTACTTC.

The chain is built from TRBV7-3 and TRBJ2-3; 9 bases are shared with TRBD1. V lost 3 bases and J lost 5; bases outside the gene matches: 0. CDR3 size: 13 residues. From germline, CDR1 is SGHTA and CDR2 FQGTGA. CDR3 sequence: CASSLDRGDTQYF. The DNA of the CDR3 is TGTGCCAGCAGCTTGGACAGGGGAGATACGCAGTATTTT.

The chain combines TRBV5-8 with TRBJ2-7; TRBD1 aligns across 7 bases. The germline V gene encodes CDR1 SGHTS and CDR2 YDEGEE. The V gene end was trimmed by 8 bases and the J gene end by 1 base; junction bases not matched to a gene: 9. The CDR3 totals 14 residues. This CDR3 reads CASDRETSSYEQYF. In DNA, the CDR3 is TGTGCCAGTGACAGGGAAACCTCTTCCTACGAGCAGTACTTC.

The chain links TRBV9 to TRBJ2-3; 11 nucleotides match TRBD2. This CDR3 spans 16 amino acids. Germline CDR1 reads SGDLS; CDR2 reads YYNGEE. V was pared by 3 bases and J by 0 bases, with 3 bases of the junction left unmatched. The CDR3 bases are TGTGCCAGCAGCGCACGACTAGCGGGAAGCACAGATACGCAGTATTTT. Translation: CASSARLAGSTDTQYF.

V and J are TRBV12-5 and TRBJ2-2; 9 nucleotides align to TRBD1. The ends lost 0 bases at V and 5 bases at J; junction bases unmatched: 7. The CDR3 extends over 17 amino acids. CDR1 LGHNT and CDR2 FRNRAP come from the germline V gene. CDR3 protein: CASGLVQGATWTGELFF. CDR3 nucleotides: TGTGCTAGTGGTTTGGTACAGGGGGCAACGTGGACCGGGGAGCTGTTTTTT.

This chain links TRBV5-6 with TRBJ2-1; maybe TRBD2 (6 bases). V gave up 7 bases and J gave up 5 bases, with 16 bases separating them. Germline CDR1 and CDR2: SGHDT and YYEEEE. The CDR3 sequence is 14 residues long. The CDR3 nucleotides are TGTGCCAGCTCCTTGGCGGGGAGGAACAATGAGCAGTTCTTC. It yields the protein CASSLAGRNNEQFF. Full variable domain (remainder filled in from reference TRBV5-6 and TRBJ2-1): DAGVTQSPTHLIKTRGQQVTLRCSPKSGHDTVSWYQQALGQGPQFIFQYYEEEERQRGNFPDRFSGHQFPNYSSELNVNALLLGDSALYLCASSLAGRNNEQFFGPGTRLTVL.

This clone was observed a single time. Other DNA variants within this sample encode the same CDR3. The chain combines TRBV24-1 with TRBJ1-3; tentative D call: TRBD1 (6 bases). V was trimmed by 4 bases and J by 1 base, leaving 10 bases between them. In germline, CDR1 is KGHDR, CDR2 SFDVKD. This CDR3 has 15 amino acids. Written as DNA, the CDR3 is TGTGCCACCAGTGACCCCAGGGGTTCTGGAAACACCATATATTTT. This gives the protein CATSDPRGSGNTIYF.

The chain employs TRBV2 and TRBJ2-2, with unresolved D. CDR1 is SNHLY, CDR2 FYNNEI, per germline. This CDR3 has 14 residues. V lost 7 bases and J 2 bases, leaving 11 bases between the germline ends. The CDR3 sequence is CASTRVYNTGELFF. CDR3 sequence (DNA): TGTGCCAGCACGAGAGTCTATAACACCGGGGAGCTGTTTTTT.

This sequence joins TRBV2 and TRBJ1-4; D call uncertain. The CDR3 consists of 13 residues. V was clipped by 5 bases and J by 5 bases, with 9 bases between them. The V gene's germline CDR1 is SNHLY and CDR2 FYNNEI. The CDR3 DNA is TGTGCCAGCAGTTCCCCCGAGAATGAAAAACTGTTTTTT. Residues: CASSSPENEKLFF.

The chain has TRBV6-5 and TRBJ1-6, with TRBD1 matching over 8 bases. In germline, CDR1 is MNHEY, CDR2 SVGAGI. V lost 2 bases to trimming and J lost 10 bases; unmatched junction nucleotides: 4. The length of the CDR3 is 14 residues. The CDR3 region is CASSYQGAGSPLHF. CDR3 bases: TGTGCCAGCAGTTACCAGGGGGCAGGATCACCCCTCCACTTT.

The chain links TRBV7-7 to TRBJ2-5; the D gene is possibly TRBD1 (6 bases). Trimming cost V 6 bases and J 4 bases, with 12 bases left between them. There are 13 residues in the CDR3. Germline assignment: CDR1 SSHAT and CDR2 FNYEAQ (reference sequence). Here the CDR3 DNA reads TGTGCCAGCAGGGGGGCCGGGGCAGAGACCCAGTACTTC. Amino acids: CASRGAGAETQYF. Based on the CDR3 plus reference TRBV7-7 and TRBJ2-5, the full variable domain is GAGVSQSPRYKVTKRGQDVTLRCDPISSHATLYWYQQALGQGPEFLTYFNYEAQPDKSGLPSDRFSAERPEGSISTLTIQRTEQRDSAMYRCASRGAGAETQYFGPGTRLLVL.

The V gene is TRBV10-3, the J gene TRBJ2-7, with 9 bases aligning to TRBD1. Unmatched junction bases numbered 1, after V lost 4 bases and J lost 0 bases. Germline CDR1 and CDR2: ENHRY and SYGVKD. The CDR3 sequence is 14 residues long. CDR3 sequence: CAISGGQGSYEQYF. The CDR3 DNA follows: TGTGCCATCAGTGGGGGACAGGGCTCCTACGAGCAGTACTTC.

The CDR3 sequence is CASSESPGLGGTDTQYF. Written as DNA, the CDR3 is TGTGCCAGCAGTGAATCCCCCGGACTAGGTGGCACAGATACGCAGTATTTT. This rearrangement joins TRBV25-1 to TRBJ2-3, with 7 nucleotides matching TRBD2. V was clipped by 1 base and J by 1 base; unmatched bases: 8. CDR1 MGHDK and CDR2 SYGVNS come from the germline V gene. This CDR3 comprises 17 residues.

The chain links TRBV5-1 to TRBJ1-2; TRBD1 matches 11 bases. V lost 3 bases and J lost 4; bases outside the gene matches: 2. Per the germline V gene, CDR1 is SGHRS and CDR2 is YFSETQ. This CDR3 region has 14 residues. In DNA, the CDR3 is TGCGCCAGCAGCTCGGGGACAGGGGGCTATGGCTACACCTTC. Protein: CASSSGTGGYGYTF.

The gene calls are TRBV14 and TRBJ2-1; D possibly uses TRBD1 or TRBD2 (5 bases each). V dropped 1 base and J dropped 5 bases, with 21 bases sitting between them. Germline V lookup: CDR1 SGHDN, CDR2 FVKESK. The CDR3 is 18 residues long. CDR3 in DNA: TGTGCCAGCAGCCAAGCTCTCTACCAAGGGACGAGAGACAATGAGCAGTTCTTC. Its protein is CASSQALYQGTRDNEQFF. Drawing the rest from reference TRBV14 and TRBJ2-1, the complete variable domain is EAGVTQFPSHSVIEKGQTVTLRCDPISGHDNLYWYRRVMGKEIKFLLHFVKESKQDESGMPNNRFLAERTGGTYSTLKVQPAELEDSGVYFCASSQALYQGTRDNEQFFGPGTRLTVL.

This rearrangement joins TRBV10-1 to TRBJ1-1; 9 nucleotides agree with TRBD1. V lost 5 bases and J lost 2; bases outside the gene matches: 9. The CDR3 is 16 residues long. Looked up from germline, CDR1 is WNHNN and CDR2 is SYGVQD (reference sequence). CDR3 region: CASSPGQGNPNTEAFF. The DNA for the CDR3 is TGCGCCAGCAGTCCTGGACAGGGGAATCCTAACACTGAAGCTTTCTTT.

This clone occurred once. This chain uses TRBV2 with TRBJ1-1, with no clear D. The V end was cut by 6 bases, the J end by 6 bases, with 11 bases between. Germline-derived CDR1 and CDR2 are SNHLY and FYNNEI. CDR3 length equals 12 residues. The CDR3 protein is CASRESGAEAFF. The CDR3 nucleotides read TGTGCCAGCAGGGAATCAGGAGCTGAAGCTTTCTTT.

The chain uses TRBV15 and TRBJ2-5; 8 positions match TRBD1. V dropped 5 bases and J dropped 2; count of bases not matched to a gene: 7. Looked up from germline, CDR1 is LNHNV and CDR2 is YYDKDF (reference sequence). The CDR3 sequence is 15 residues long. For the CDR3, the DNA is TGTGCCACCAGCGGACAGGGTAACCATCAAGAGACCCAGTACTTC. Protein: CATSGQGNHQETQYF.